This T cell receptor beta chain was recorded in a study of cytomegalovirus exposure and HLA in healthy donors. 13 Jbeta primers and 60 Vbeta primers were used for the PCR. As processed by the authors: A follow-up analysis tallied some 80 million unique TCR beta chains, roughly 10 million shared. The data were produced by immunoSEQ multiplex PCR, yet TCRdb's version contains in-frame clones alone and is incomplete. Clonal size and the V and J genes are those of that table, whereas D and trimming came from the DNA. In the table there are roughly 100,000 clones, about four fifths of which are singletons. CDR3 length: 15 residues. V lost 1 base and J lost 3; bases outside the gene matches: 2. Germline values: CDR1 SEHNR, CDR2 FQNEAQ (reference sequence). Study conclusions and caveats: Listed as cytomegalovirus-associated were 150 to 200 TCR beta chains.

About this clone itself: Its target is not known.

The sequence was obtained from a human donor in good health. The sequencing input was PBMCs. The chain uses TRBV7-9 and TRBJ2-3; 9 bases map to TRBD2. CDR3 protein: CASSLVAGATDTQYF. The CDR3 nucleotides read TGTGCCAGCAGCTTAGTAGCGGGAGCGACAGATACGCAGTATTTT.